What follows describes a single TCR beta chain. Its antigen is undetermined. RNA, once extracted, was reverse transcribed into cDNA for use as the sequencing template. The data were produced by immunoSEQ multiplex PCR, yet TCRdb's version contains in-frame clones alone and is incomplete. Of some 180,000 clones listed, roughly 60% were seen once; the top ten hold around 1.8%. This sample stems from a study of CD8+ T cells in alopecia areata. Whole-study findings and limits: Sequences from scalp samples also cover resident alphabeta T cells of normal skin. Lesional scalp, notably in alopecia totalis/universalis, had clonality above that of normal scalp.

The length of the CDR3 is 16 residues. The V end was cut by 0 bases, the J end by 0 bases, with 9 bases between. CDR1 is LNHNV, CDR2 YYDKDF, per germline (reference sequence). Those with alopecia areata gave lesional scalp punch biopsies and peripheral blood. The material sequenced was CD4+ T cells sorted from blood, taken at week 0. The chain employs TRBV15 and TRBJ1-5, with D unresolved. This TCR was recovered from a human donor with alopecia areata. CDR3 sequence (DNA): TGTGCCACCAGCAGAGAGGAAGGGATTAGCAATCAGCCCCAGCATTTT. It encodes CATSREEGISNQPQHF.